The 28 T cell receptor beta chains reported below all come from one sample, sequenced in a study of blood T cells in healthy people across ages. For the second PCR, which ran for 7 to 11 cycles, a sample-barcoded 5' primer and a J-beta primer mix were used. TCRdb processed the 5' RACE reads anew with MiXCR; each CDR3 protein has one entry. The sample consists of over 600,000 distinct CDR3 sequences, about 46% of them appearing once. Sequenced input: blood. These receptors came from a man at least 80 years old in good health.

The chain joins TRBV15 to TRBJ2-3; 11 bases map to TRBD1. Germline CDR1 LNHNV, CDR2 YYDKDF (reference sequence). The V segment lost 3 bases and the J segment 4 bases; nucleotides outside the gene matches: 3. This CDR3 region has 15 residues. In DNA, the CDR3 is TGTGCCACCAGCAGCCCGGGACAGGGGGCAGATACGCAGTATTTT. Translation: CATSSPGQGADTQYF.

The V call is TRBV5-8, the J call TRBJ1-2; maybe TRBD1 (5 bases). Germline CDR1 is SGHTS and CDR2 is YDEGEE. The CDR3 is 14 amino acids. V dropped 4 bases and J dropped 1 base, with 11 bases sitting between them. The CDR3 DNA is TGTGCCAGCAGCGTGACAGTCCTTAACTATGGCTACACCTTC. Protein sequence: CASSVTVLNYGYTF.

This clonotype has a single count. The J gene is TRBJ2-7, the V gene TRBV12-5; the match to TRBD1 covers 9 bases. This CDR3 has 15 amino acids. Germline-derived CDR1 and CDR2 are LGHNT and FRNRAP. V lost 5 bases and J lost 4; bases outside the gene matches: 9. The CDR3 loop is CASGKGQGSRYEQYF. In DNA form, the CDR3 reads TGTGCTAGTGGTAAGGGACAGGGTTCCAGGTACGAGCAGTACTTC.

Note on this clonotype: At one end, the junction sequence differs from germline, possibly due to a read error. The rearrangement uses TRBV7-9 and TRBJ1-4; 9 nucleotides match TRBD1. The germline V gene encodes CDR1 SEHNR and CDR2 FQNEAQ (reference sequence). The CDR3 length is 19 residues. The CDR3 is CASCLAGSTGGPTNEKLFF. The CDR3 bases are TGTGCCAGCTGCTTAGCCGGGTCGACAGGGGGGCCAACTAATGAAAAACTGTTTTTT.

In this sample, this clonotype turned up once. The DNA for the CDR3 is TGTGCCAGCAGCCCCGGACCGAAGGGCGAGCAGTACTTC. Translated: CASSPGPKGEQYF. The V call is TRBV7-9, the J call TRBJ2-7; D gene ambiguous. CDR3 size: 13 residues. The germline CDR1 and CDR2 sequences are SEHNR and FQNEAQ (reference sequence). V shed 5 bases and J shed 6 bases, with 14 bases lying between them.

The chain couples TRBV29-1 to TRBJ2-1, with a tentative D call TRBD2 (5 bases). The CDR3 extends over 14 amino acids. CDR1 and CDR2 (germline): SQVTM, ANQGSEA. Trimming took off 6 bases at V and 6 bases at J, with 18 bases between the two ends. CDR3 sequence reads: CSVTHGVQGNEQFF. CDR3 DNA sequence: TGCAGCGTAACACACGGGGTTCAAGGCAATGAGCAGTTCTTC.

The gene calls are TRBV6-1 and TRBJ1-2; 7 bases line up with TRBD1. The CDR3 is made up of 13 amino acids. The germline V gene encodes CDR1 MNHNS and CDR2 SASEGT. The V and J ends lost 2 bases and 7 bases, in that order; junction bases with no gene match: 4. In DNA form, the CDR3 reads TGTGCCAGCAGTGAAACAGGGGATCGTGGCTACACCTTC. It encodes CASSETGDRGYTF.

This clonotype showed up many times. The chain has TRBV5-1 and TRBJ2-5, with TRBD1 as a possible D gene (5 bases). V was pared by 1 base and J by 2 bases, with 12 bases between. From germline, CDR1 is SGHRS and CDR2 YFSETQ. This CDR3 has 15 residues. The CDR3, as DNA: TGCGCCAGCAGCTTGCAGCCAGGACAACAAGAGACCCAGTACTTC. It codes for CASSLQPGQQETQYF.

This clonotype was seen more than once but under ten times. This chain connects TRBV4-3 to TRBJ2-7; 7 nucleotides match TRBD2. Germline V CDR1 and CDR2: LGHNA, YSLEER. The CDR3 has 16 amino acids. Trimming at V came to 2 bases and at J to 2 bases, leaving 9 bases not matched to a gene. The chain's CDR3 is CASSQQSSGAPYEQYF. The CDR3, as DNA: TGCGCCAGCAGCCAACAATCTAGCGGAGCCCCCTACGAGCAGTACTTC.

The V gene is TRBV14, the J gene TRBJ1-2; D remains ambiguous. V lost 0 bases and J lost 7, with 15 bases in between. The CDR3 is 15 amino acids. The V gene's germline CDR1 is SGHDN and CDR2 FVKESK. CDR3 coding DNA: TGTGCCAGCAGCCAAGATGGACCTGATAGACTTGGCTACACCTTC. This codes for CASSQDGPDRLGYTF.

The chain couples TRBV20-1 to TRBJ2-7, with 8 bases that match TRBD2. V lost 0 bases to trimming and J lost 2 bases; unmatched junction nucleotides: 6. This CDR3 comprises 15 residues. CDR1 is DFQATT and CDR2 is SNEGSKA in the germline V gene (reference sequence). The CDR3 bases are TGCAGTGCTAGAGAGGGGCGGGAGGCCGCCTACGAGCAGTACTTC. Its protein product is CSAREGREAAYEQYF.

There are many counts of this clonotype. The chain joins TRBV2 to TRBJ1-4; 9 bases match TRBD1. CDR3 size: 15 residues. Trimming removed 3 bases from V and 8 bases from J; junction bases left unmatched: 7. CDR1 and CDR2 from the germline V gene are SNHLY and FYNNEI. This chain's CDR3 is CASSDTTGGEEKLFF. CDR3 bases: TGTGCCAGCAGTGATACGACAGGGGGAGAGGAAAAACTGTTTTTT.

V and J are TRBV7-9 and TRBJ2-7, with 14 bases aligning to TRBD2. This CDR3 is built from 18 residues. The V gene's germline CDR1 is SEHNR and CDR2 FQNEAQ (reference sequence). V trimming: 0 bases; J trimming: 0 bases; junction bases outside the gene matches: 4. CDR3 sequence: CASSLARLAGGSSYEQYF. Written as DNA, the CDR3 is TGTGCCAGCAGCTTAGCGAGACTAGCGGGAGGGTCCTCCTACGAGCAGTACTTC.

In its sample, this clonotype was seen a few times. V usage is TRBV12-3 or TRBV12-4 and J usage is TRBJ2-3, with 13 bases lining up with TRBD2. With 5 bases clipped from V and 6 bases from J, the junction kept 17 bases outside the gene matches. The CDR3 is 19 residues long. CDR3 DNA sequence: TGTGCCAGCAGTCCATCGACTAGCGGGGGGCCAAAACATGCGGATACGCAGTATTTT. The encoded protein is CASSPSTSGGPKHADTQYF.

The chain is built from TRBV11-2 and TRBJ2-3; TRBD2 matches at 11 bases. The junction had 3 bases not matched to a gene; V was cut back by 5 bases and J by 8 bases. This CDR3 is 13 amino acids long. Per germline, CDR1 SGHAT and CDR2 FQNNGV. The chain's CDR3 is CASSVGTSGTQYF. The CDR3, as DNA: TGTGCCAGCAGCGTAGGGACTAGCGGTACGCAGTATTTT. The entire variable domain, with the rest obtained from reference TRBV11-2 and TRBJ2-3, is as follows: EAGVAQSPRYKIIEKRQSVAFWCNPISGHATLYWYQQILGQGPKLLIQFQNNGVVDDSQLPKDRFSAERLKGVDSTLKIQPAKLEDSAVYLCASSVGTSGTQYFGPGTRLTVL.

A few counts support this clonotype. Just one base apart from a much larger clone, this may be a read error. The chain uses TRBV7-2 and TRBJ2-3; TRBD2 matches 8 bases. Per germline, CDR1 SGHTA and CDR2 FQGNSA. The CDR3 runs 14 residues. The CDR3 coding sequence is TGTGCCAGCAGACCGGGACTAGATACAGGTACGCAGTATTTT. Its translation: CASRPGLDTGTQYF.

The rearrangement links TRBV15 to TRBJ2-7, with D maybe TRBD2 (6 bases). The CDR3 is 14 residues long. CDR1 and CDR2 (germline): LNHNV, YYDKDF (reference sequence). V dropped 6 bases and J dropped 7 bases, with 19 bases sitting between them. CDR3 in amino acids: CATSLGGRYNEQYF. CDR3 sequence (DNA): TGTGCCACCAGTCTTGGGGGGAGGTACAATGAGCAGTACTTC. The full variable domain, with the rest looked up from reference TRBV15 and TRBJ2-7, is DAMVIQNPRYQVTQFGKPVTLSCSQTLNHNVMYWYQQKSSQAPKLLFHYYDKDFNNEADTPDNFQSRRPNTSFCFLDIRSPGLGDTAMYLCATSLGGRYNEQYFGPGTRLTVT.

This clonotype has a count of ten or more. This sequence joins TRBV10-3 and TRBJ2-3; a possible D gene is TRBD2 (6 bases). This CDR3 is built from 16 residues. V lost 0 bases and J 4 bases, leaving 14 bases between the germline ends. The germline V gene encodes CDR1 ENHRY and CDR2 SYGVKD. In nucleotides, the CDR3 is TGTGCCATCAGTGAGTCGCCGGAGGGCGTCGCAGATACGCAGTATTTT. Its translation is CAISESPEGVADTQYF.

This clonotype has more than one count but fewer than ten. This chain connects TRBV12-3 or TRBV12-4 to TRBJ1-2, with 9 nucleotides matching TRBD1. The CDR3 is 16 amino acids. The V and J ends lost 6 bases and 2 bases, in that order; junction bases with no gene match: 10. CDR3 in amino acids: CASSQTLGTGNYGYTF. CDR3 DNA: TGTGCCAGCAGCCAAACCCTCGGGACAGGGAACTATGGCTACACCTTC.

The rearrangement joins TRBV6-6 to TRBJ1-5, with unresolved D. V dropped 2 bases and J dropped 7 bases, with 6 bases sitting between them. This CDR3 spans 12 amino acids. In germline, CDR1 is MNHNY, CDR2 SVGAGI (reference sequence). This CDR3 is CASSYEGQPQHF. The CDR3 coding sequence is TGTGCCAGCAGTTACGAGGGACAGCCCCAGCATTTT.

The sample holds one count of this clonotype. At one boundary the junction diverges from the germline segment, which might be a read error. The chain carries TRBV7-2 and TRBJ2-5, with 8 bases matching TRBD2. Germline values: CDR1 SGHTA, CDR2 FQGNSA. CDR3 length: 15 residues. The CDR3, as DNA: TGTGCCGGCAGCTTAGGAGGTCGGGAGGGGGAGACCCAGTACTTC. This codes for CAGSLGGREGETQYF.

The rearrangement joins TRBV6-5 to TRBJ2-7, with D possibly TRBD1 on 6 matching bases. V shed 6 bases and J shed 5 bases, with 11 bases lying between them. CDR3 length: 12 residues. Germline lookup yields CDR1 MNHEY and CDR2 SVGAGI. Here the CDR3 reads CASRGAGDEQYF. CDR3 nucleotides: TGTGCCAGCAGAGGCGCAGGGGACGAGCAGTACTTC.

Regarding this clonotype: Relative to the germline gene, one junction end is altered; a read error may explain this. The CDR3 DNA follows: TGCAGCGCTAGAGGTGACGACTGTGGCACTAATGAAAAACTGTTTTTT. Translation gives CSARGDDCGTNEKLFF. This chain joins TRBV20-1 and TRBJ1-4, with D unresolved. Germline V lookup: CDR1 DFQATT, CDR2 SNEGSKA (reference sequence). This CDR3 region has 16 residues.

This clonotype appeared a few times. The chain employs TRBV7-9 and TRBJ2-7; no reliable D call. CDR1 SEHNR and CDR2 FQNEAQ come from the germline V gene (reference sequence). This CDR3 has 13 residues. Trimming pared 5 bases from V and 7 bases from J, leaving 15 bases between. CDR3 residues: CASSLGPRHEQYF. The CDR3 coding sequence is TGTGCCAGCAGCCTCGGGCCCCGGCATGAGCAGTACTTC. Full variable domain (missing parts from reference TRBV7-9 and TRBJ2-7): DTGVSQNPRHKITKRGQNVTFRCDPISEHNRLYWYRQTLGQGPEFLTYFQNEAQLEKSRLLSDRFSAERPKGSFSTLEIQRTEQGDSAMYLCASSLGPRHEQYFGPGTRLTVT.

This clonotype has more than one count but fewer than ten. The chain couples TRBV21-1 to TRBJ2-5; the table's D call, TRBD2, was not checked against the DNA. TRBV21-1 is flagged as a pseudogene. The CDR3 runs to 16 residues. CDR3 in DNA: TGTGCCAGCAGCAAGGCCGTTTTCACGGCGGGGGAGACCCAGTACTTC. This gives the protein CASSKAVFTAGETQYF.

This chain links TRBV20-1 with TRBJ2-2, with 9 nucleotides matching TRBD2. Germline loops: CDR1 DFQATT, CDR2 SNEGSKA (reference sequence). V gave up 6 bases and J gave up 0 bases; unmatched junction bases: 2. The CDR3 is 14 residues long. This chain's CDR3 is CSAASGTNTGELFF. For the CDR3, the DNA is TGCAGTGCAGCTAGCGGGACGAACACCGGGGAGCTGTTTTTT.

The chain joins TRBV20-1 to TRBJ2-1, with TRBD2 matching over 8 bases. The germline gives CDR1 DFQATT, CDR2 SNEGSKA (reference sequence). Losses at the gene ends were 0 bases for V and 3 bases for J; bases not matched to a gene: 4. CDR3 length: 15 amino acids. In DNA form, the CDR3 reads TGCAGTGCTAGAGATCTGGGACTAGACTACAATGAGCAGTTCTTC. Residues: CSARDLGLDYNEQFF.

The CDR3: CATSGTGNSYEQYF. The CDR3 DNA reads as TGTGCCACCTCAGGGACGGGCAACTCCTACGAGCAGTACTTC. V gene TRBV10-3 combines with J gene TRBJ2-7; D tentatively fits TRBD1 or TRBD2 (5 bases each). Germline V lookup: CDR1 ENHRY, CDR2 SYGVKD. The germline V and J ends were trimmed by 10 bases and 0 bases, with 16 bases remaining between them. The CDR3 extends over 14 amino acids.